These 4 T cell receptor beta chains were sequenced from one sample in a study of OX40 agonist ivuxolimab in advanced cancers. Profiling relied on immunoSEQ multiplex PCR, and the TCRdb table lists in-frame clones only, not all of them. In the table there are approximately 100,000 clones, roughly nine tenths of which are singletons. The sample here was CD4+ or CD8+ T cells sorted from blood, taken in a trial of the OX40 agonist ivuxolimab. Receptor source: an adult with an advanced solid tumor such as melanoma, head and neck, liver or kidney cancer.

The genes are TRBV9 and TRBJ2-3; D remains unclear. This CDR3 contains 15 residues. Germline CDR1 is SGDLS and CDR2 is YYNGEE. Between the trimmed V and J ends, which lost 0 bases and 1 base, there was a span of 9 bases. CDR3: CASSVVATGTDTQYF. CDR3 coding DNA: TGTGCCAGCAGCGTAGTTGCTACAGGCACAGATACGCAGTATTTT.

The chain combines TRBV4-1 with TRBJ2-3, with D possibly called TRBD1 or TRBD2 (5 bases each). V gave up 0 bases and J gave up 5 bases, with 12 bases separating them. CDR3 length: 15 amino acids. Germline values: CDR1 MGHRA, CDR2 YSYEKL. Written as DNA, the CDR3 is TGCGCCAGCAGCCAAGATGGGGGAAATGGAGATACGCAGTATTTT. Its protein product is CASSQDGGNGDTQYF.

The chain employs TRBV10-3 and TRBJ2-5; 9 nucleotides agree with TRBD2. CDR3 size: 16 residues. Unmatched junction bases numbered 8, after V lost 2 bases and J lost 4 bases. Germline-derived CDR1 and CDR2 are ENHRY and SYGVKD. This chain's CDR3 is CAISEGVAGEGETQYF. The CDR3 DNA reads TGTGCCATCAGTGAGGGGGTAGCGGGAGAAGGAGAGACCCAGTACTTC.

The J gene is TRBJ1-2, the V gene TRBV6-1; D ambiguous. Germline V gene lookup returns CDR1 MNHNS and CDR2 SASEGT. Trimming removed 1 base at V and 3 bases at J, with 12 bases between. CDR3 length: 15 residues. DNA of the CDR3: TGTGCCAGCAGTGAAGGGCTCGACGGCTACTATGGCTACACCTTC. It translates to CASSEGLDGYYGYTF.